This TCR beta chain was retrieved from a study of blood T cell repertoires in COVID-19. Turning to the study itself: The cDNA or gDNA used as material had been derived from T cells, B-cell-depleted T cells, or PBMCs.

Per the authors' pipeline: Quantification of nucleated cells was approximated via reference gene primer amplification. Only in-frame clones appear in the TCRdb table, and some are missing; sequencing was by immunoSEQ multiplex PCR. The V and J calls and clone size were taken over from that table, and D and trimming were inferred from the DNA. The table includes about 140,000 clones, 84% detected once. V trimming: 1 base; J trimming: 2 bases; junction bases outside the gene matches: 8. CDR3 length equals 17 residues. Germline values: CDR1 MGHRA, CDR2 YSYEKL. This chain connects TRBV4-1 to TRBJ1-1, with 9 bases aligning to TRBD1. Sequenced: PBMCs or T cells enriched from blood (not recorded which). This receptor was obtained from a man aged 50 to 60 in a cohort exposed to, infected with or recovered from COVID-19 (not recorded which). The CDR3 DNA sequence: TGCGCCAGCAGCCAAGTCCAACAGGGGGCCTCTAACACTGAAGCTTTCTTT. The encoded protein is CASSQVQQGASNTEAFF.